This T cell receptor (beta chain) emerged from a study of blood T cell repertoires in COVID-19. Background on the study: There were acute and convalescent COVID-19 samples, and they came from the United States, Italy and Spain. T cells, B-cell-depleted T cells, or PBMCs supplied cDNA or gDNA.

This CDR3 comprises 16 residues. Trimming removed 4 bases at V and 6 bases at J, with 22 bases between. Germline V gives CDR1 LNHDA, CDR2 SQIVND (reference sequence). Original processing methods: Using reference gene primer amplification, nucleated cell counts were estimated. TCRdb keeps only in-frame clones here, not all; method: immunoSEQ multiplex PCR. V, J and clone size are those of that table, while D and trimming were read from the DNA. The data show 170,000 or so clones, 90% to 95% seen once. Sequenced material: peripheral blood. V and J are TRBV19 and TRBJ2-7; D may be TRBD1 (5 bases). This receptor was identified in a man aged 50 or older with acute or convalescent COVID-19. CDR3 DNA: TGTGCCAGTAGTACAGGGTCCCAGCTACTAAGGCGCGAGCAGTACTTC. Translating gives CASSTGSQLLRREQYF. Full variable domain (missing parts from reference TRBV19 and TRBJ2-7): DGGITQSPKYLFRKEGQNVTLSCEQNLNHDAMYWYRQDPGQGLRLIYYSQIVNDFQKGDIAEGYSVSREKKESFPLTVTSAQKNPTAFYLCASSTGSQLLRREQYFGPGTRLTVT.